The clone carrying this T cell receptor (beta chain) was counted a single time. The antigen is not known. This sample stems from a study of T cell responses to AZD1222 COVID-19 vaccine. Study as a whole: Investigators merged groups given second doses at roughly 4 or roughly 12 weeks.

Overall study results and limits: Just a handful of AZD1222 recipients were seropositive at baseline.

Libraries were prepared by immunoSEQ multiplex PCR; TCRdb keeps only in-frame clonotypes and omits some of them. The sample has about 120,000 clones, over 75% seen once. The sequenced sample was peripheral blood, obtained on day 0 of AZD1222 vaccination. This clonotype was obtained from an adult in good health.

In DNA form, the CDR3 reads TGTGCCACCAGCACGACCGGTCGAGATTCACCCCTCCACTTT. It specifies CATSTTGRDSPLHF. The genes are TRBV15 and TRBJ1-6, with D unresolved. V was shortened by 4 bases and J by 8 bases, with 12 bases between the two germline ends. There are 14 residues in the CDR3. Germline CDR1 is LNHNV and CDR2 is YYDKDF (reference sequence).